The 13 T cell receptor beta chains listed next were all sequenced from one sample in a study of shared clonotypes between healthy human individuals. Terminally differentiated effector memory CD45RA+ cells were excluded by CCR7 positive selection of CD45RO-negative cells. Clones were sequenced by immunoSEQ multiplex PCR, and TCRdb holds only the in-frame ones, with some missing. Here the sample spans over 2,000,000 clones, 90% to 95% being singletons. Sequenced material: naive CD8+ T cells from PBMCs. The source of these receptors is a man in his late teens or twenties in good health. Some clones in this sample may be carry-over from other donors' samples.

This rearrangement joins TRBV19 to TRBJ1-2; the match to TRBD1 covers 7 bases. The CDR3 covers 12 residues. The germline gives CDR1 LNHDA, CDR2 SQIVND (reference sequence). The J segment lost 6 bases and the V segment lost 11 bases, leaving 9 bases of the junction unmatched. The CDR3 DNA sequence: TGTGCCCTGCAGGGGGGCGCGAATGGCTACACCTTC. Amino acid sequence: CALQGGANGYTF. Filled out from reference TRBV19 and TRBJ1-2, the complete variable domain reads DGGITQSPKYLFRKEGQNVTLSCEQNLNHDAMYWYRQDPGQGLRLIYYSQIVNDFQKGDIAEGYSVSREKKESFPLTVTSAQKNPTAFYLCALQGGANGYTFGSGTRLTVV.

This clone was seen a handful of times. The V gene is TRBV7-2, the J gene TRBJ1-3; TRBD1 is a possible D gene (5 bases). The germline CDR1 and CDR2 sequences are SGHTA and FQGNSA. There are 16 residues in the CDR3. With 4 bases removed from V and 0 bases from J, the gap between germline ends came to 13 bases. The CDR3 region has the DNA TGTGCCAGCAGCTCCCGGACAACGAGCTCTGGAAACACCATATATTTT. It codes for CASSSRTTSSGNTIYF.

DNA of the CDR3: TGCGCCAGCAGCCAAGAGACTAGCGGGACACTTTACTCCTACAATGAGCAGTTCTTC. Translation: CASSQETSGTLYSYNEQFF. V usage is TRBV4-3 and J usage is TRBJ2-1, with 11 bases identical to TRBD2. The CDR3 runs to 19 residues. Unmatched junction bases numbered 7, after V lost 0 bases and J lost 0 bases. The V gene's germline CDR1 is LGHNA and CDR2 YSLEER.

This clone was detected once. At one boundary the junction diverges from the germline segment, which might be a read error. This sequence joins TRBV5-5 and TRBJ2-7, with 7 bases matching TRBD1. The CDR3 is made up of 15 amino acids. Germline V CDR1 and CDR2: SGHKS, YYEKEE (reference sequence). CDR3 DNA: TGTGCCAGCAACTTGATGGGACAGCCGGGTGTCGAGCAGTACTTC. Translated, it gives CASNLMGQPGVEQYF.

CDR3 sequence (DNA): TGTGCCAGCAGTTACTCGTTGGGGGAATTTGGTTACGAGCAGTACTTC. It yields the protein CASSYSLGEFGYEQYF. This chain joins TRBV6-5 and TRBJ2-7; either TRBD1 or TRBD2 may fit D (5 bases each). The germline V and J ends were trimmed by 0 bases and 4 bases, with 16 bases remaining between them. Germline V gene data show CDR1 as MNHEY and CDR2 as SVGAGI. CDR3 size: 16 residues.

The chain links TRBV10-2 to TRBJ1-2; 7 bases agree with TRBD1. The length of the CDR3 is 13 residues. CDR1 and CDR2 from the germline V gene are WSHSY and SAAADI. Trimming cost V 6 bases and J 7 bases; bases outside gene matches: 8. CDR3 sequence (DNA): TGCGCCAGCAGCGGAGGGGGCGCGAGTGGCTACACCTTC. Its protein is CASSGGGASGYTF.

This clone was seen only once. The chain has TRBV4-1 and TRBJ2-3, with D unresolved. With 1 base removed from V and 6 bases from J, the gap between germline ends came to 14 bases. CDR3 length equals 15 residues. Germline V gene sequence: CDR1 MGHRA, CDR2 YSYEKL. Here the CDR3 reads CASSQVPRLTDTQYF. DNA for the CDR3: TGCGCCAGCAGCCAAGTTCCCCGTCTAACGGATACGCAGTATTTT.

The chain links TRBV29-1 to TRBJ1-1; 9 bases fit TRBD1. The junction had 10 bases not matched to a gene; V was cut back by 7 bases and J by 1 base. CDR1 and CDR2 (germline): SQVTM, ANQGSEA. CDR3 length: 15 residues. This CDR3 reads CSGFSKDRGNTEAFF. CDR3 bases: TGCAGCGGTTTTTCGAAGGACAGGGGGAACACTGAAGCTTTCTTT.

The V call is TRBV27, the J call TRBJ2-1; D is perhaps TRBD2 (5 bases). This CDR3 region has 12 residues. V lost 3 bases and J lost 9, with 9 bases in between. Germline V gene lookup returns CDR1 MNHEY and CDR2 SMNVEV (reference sequence). CDR3 amino acids: CASSFSGIEQFF. The CDR3 DNA follows: TGTGCCAGCAGTTTTTCGGGGATTGAGCAGTTCTTC.

This clone showed up just once. The chain links TRBV7-9 to TRBJ2-2, with D perhaps given as TRBD1 or TRBD2 (5 bases each). CDR1 SEHNR and CDR2 FQNEAQ come from the germline V gene (reference sequence). The CDR3 has 17 amino acids. Trimming took 4 bases from V and 0 from J, leaving 15 bases between them. The CDR3 DNA sequence: TGTGCCAGCAGCTCCGCCTCGGGGCCCGCGAACACCGGGGAGCTGTTTTTT. It yields the protein CASSSASGPANTGELFF.

The genes are TRBV7-8 and TRBJ2-2; D call uncertain. The CDR3 sequence is 13 residues long. The V end lost 5 bases, the J end lost 0 bases, and 4 bases lay between the germline ends. CDR1 and CDR2 (germline): SGHVS, FQNEAQ. In nucleotides, the CDR3 is TGTGCCAGCAGCGACACGAACACCGGGGAGCTGTTTTTT. Protein: CASSDTNTGELFF. The entire variable domain, with the rest obtained from reference TRBV7-8 and TRBJ2-2, is as follows: GAGVSQSPRYKVAKRGQDVALRCDPISGHVSLFWYQQALGQGPEFLTYFQNEAQLDKSGLPSDRFFAERPEGSVSTLKIQRTQQEDSAVYLCASSDTNTGELFFGEGSRLTVL.

V is TRBV28 and J is TRBJ2-7; D is undetermined. With 4 bases removed from V and 2 bases from J, the gap between germline ends came to 9 bases. CDR1 and CDR2 from the germline V gene are MDHEN and SYDVKM. This CDR3 has 13 residues. The CDR3 DNA reads TGTGCCAGCAGTTCCAGTGACGCCTACGAGCAGTACTTC. This codes for CASSSSDAYEQYF. Combining the CDR3 with reference TRBV28 and TRBJ2-7 gives the whole variable domain DVKVTQSSRYLVKRTGEKVFLECVQDMDHENMFWYRQDPGLGLRLIYFSYDVKMKEKGDIPEGYSVSREKKERFSLILESASTNQTSMYLCASSSSDAYEQYFGPGTRLTVT.

The chain combines TRBV9 with TRBJ2-3, with TRBD2 identical over 8 bases. J was trimmed by 3 bases and V by 4 bases; bases with no gene match: 7. CDR1 is SGDLS, CDR2 YYNGEE, per germline. The CDR3 has 15 residues. CDR3 in amino acids: CASSSGLAVTDTQYF. For the CDR3, the DNA is TGTGCCAGCAGCTCAGGACTAGCTGTGACAGATACGCAGTATTTT.